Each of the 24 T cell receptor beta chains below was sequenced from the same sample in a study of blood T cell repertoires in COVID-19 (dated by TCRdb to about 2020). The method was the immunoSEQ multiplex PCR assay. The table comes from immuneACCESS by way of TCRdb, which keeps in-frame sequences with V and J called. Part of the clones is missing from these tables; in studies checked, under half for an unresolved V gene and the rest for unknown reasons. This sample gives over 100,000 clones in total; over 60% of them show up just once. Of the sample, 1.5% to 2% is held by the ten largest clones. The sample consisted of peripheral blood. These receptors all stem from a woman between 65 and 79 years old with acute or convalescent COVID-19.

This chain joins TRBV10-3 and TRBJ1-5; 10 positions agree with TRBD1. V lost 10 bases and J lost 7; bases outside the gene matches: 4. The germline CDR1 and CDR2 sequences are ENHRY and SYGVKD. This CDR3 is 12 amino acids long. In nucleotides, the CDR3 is TGTGCCACCCAGACAGGGGGCCAGCCCCAGCATTTT. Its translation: CATQTGGQPQHF.

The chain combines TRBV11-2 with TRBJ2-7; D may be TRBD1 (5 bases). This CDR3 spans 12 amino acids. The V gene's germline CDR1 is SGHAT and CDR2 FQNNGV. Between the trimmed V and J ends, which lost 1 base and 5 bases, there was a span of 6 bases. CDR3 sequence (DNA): TGTGCCAGCAGCTTAGCAGGGAACGAGCAGTACTTC. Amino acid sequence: CASSLAGNEQYF. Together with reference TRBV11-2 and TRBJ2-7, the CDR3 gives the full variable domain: EAGVAQSPRYKIIEKRQSVAFWCNPISGHATLYWYQQILGQGPKLLIQFQNNGVVDDSQLPKDRFSAERLKGVDSTLKIQPAKLEDSAVYLCASSLAGNEQYFGPGTRLTVT.

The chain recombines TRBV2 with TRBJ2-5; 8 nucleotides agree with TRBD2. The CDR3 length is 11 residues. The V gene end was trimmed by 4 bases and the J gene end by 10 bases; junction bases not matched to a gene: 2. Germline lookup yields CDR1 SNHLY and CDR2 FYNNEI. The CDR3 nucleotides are TGTGCCAGCAGTGTCCGGGGGGGCCAGTACTTC. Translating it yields CASSVRGGQYF.

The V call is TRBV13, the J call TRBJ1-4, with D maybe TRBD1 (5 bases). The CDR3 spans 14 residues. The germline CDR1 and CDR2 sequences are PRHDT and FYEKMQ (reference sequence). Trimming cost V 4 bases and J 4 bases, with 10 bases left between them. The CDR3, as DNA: TGTGCCAGCAGCTCCAGGGATTATAATGAAAAACTGTTTTTT. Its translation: CASSSRDYNEKLFF.

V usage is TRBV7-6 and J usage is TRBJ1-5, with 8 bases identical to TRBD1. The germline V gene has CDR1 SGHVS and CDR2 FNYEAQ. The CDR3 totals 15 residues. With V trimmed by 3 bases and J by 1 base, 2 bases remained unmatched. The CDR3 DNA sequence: TGTGCCAGCAGCTTGGGGACAGGCAGCAATCAGCCCCAGCATTTT. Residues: CASSLGTGSNQPQHF.

The CDR3: CASSPGQGLRGYTF. In DNA form, the CDR3 reads TGTGCCAGCAGCCCCGGACAGGGCCTAAGGGGCTACACCTTC. The J gene is TRBJ1-2, the V gene TRBV7-8; 8 bases are a match to TRBD1. Germline V gene sequence: CDR1 SGHVS, CDR2 FQNEAQ. The CDR3 has 14 residues. Trimming at V came to 5 bases and at J to 8 bases, leaving 10 bases not matched to a gene. Filled out from reference TRBV7-8 and TRBJ1-2, the complete variable domain reads GAGVSQSPRYKVAKRGQDVALRCDPISGHVSLFWYQQALGQGPEFLTYFQNEAQLDKSGLPSDRFFAERPEGSVSTLKIQRTQQEDSAVYLCASSPGQGLRGYTFGSGTRLTVV.

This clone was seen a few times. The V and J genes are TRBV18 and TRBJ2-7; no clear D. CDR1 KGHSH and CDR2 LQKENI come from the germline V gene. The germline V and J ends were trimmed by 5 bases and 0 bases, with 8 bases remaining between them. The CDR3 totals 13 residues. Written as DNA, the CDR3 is TGTGCCAGCTCAACCCAGGACTCCTACGAGCAGTACTTC. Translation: CASSTQDSYEQYF. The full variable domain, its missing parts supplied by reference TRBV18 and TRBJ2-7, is NAGVMQNPRHLVRRRGQEARLRCSPMKGHSHVYWYRQLPEEGLKFMVYLQKENIIDESGMPKERFSAEFPKEGPSILRIQQVVRGDSAAYFCASSTQDSYEQYFGPGTRLTVT.

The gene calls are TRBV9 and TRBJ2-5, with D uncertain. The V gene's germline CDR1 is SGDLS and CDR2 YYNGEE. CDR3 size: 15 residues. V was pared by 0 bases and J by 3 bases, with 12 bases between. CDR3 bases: TGTGCCAGCAGCGTAGTGATCGGTTCTAAAGAGACCCAGTACTTC. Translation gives CASSVVIGSKETQYF.

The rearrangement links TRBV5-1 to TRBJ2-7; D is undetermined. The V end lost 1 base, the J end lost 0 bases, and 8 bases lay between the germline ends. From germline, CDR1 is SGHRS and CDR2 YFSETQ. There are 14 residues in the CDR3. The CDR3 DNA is TGCGCCAGCAGCTTGAAAAGCGACTCCTACGAGCAGTACTTC. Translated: CASSLKSDSYEQYF.

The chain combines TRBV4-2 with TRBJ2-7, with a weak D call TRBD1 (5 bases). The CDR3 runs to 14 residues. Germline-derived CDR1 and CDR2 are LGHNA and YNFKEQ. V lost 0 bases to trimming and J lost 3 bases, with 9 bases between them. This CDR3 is CASSQDMTDYEQYF. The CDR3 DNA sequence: TGTGCCAGCAGCCAAGATATGACAGACTACGAGCAGTACTTC.

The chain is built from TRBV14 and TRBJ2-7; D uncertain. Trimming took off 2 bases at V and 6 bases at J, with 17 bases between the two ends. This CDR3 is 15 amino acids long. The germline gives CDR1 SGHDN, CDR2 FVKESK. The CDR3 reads CASSQLAMVGGEQYF. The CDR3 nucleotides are TGTGCCAGCAGCCAATTAGCCATGGTGGGTGGCGAGCAGTACTTC.

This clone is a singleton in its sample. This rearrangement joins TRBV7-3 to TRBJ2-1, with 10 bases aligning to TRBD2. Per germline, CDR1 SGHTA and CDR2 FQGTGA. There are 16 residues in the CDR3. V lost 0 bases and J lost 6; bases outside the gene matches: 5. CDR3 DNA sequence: TGTGCCAGCAGCTTAACGGGGAGCGGGAGGGCCAATGAGCAGTTCTTC. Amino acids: CASSLTGSGRANEQFF.

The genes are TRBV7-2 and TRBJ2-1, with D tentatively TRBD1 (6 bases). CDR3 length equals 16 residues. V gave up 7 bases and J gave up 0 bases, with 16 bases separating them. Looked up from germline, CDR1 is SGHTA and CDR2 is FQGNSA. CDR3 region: CASIPGASGSYNEQFF. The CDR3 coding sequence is TGTGCCAGCATTCCAGGGGCTTCGGGCTCCTACAATGAGCAGTTCTTC.

CDR3 in amino acids: CASSVRGGGELFF. The CDR3 nucleotides are TGCGCCAGCAGCGTCAGGGGCGGCGGGGAGCTGTTTTTT. The chain is built from TRBV5-1 and TRBJ2-2; tentative D call: TRBD1 (6 bases). V was shortened by 4 bases and J by 7 bases, with 11 bases between the two germline ends. Germline CDR1 reads SGHRS; CDR2 reads YFSETQ. This CDR3 is built from 13 residues.

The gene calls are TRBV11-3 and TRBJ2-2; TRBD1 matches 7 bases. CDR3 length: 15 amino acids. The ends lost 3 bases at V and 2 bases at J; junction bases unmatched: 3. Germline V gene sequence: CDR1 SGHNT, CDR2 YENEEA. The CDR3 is CASSFRTGNTGELFF. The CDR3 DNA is TGTGCCAGCAGCTTTCGGACAGGAAACACCGGGGAGCTGTTTTTT.

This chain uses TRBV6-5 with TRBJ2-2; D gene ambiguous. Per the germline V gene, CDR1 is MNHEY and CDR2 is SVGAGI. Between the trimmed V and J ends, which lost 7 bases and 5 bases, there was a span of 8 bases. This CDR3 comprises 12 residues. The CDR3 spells CASTPGTGELFF. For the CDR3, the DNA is TGTGCCAGCACCCCGGGTACCGGGGAGCTGTTTTTT.

The CDR3: CASSYKGVGEQYF. DNA for the CDR3: TGTGCCAGCAGTTACAAGGGAGTGGGGGAGCAGTACTTC. V and J are TRBV27 and TRBJ2-7, with D maybe TRBD2 (5 bases). Trimming removed 4 bases at V and 7 bases at J, with 14 bases between. CDR1 is MNHEY, CDR2 SMNVEV, per germline (reference sequence). This CDR3 has 13 amino acids.

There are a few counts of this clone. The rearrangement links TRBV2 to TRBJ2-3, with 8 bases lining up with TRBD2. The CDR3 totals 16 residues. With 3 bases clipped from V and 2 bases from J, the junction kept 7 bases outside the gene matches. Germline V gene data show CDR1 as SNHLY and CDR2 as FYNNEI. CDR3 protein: CASSDGSGGPTDTQYF. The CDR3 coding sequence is TGTGCCAGCAGTGATGGGTCGGGAGGGCCCACAGATACGCAGTATTTT.

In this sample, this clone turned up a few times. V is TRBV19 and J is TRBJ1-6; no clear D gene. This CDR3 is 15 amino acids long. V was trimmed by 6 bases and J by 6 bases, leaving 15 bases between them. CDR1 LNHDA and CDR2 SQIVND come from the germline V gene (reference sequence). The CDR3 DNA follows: TGTGCCAGTAGATGGGGAAGAGAGGGTAATTCACCCCTCCACTTT. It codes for CASRWGREGNSPLHF. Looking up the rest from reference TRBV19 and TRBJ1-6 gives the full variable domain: DGGITQSPKYLFRKEGQNVTLSCEQNLNHDAMYWYRQDPGQGLRLIYYSQIVNDFQKGDIAEGYSVSREKKESFPLTVTSAQKNPTAFYLCASRWGREGNSPLHFGNGTRLTVT.

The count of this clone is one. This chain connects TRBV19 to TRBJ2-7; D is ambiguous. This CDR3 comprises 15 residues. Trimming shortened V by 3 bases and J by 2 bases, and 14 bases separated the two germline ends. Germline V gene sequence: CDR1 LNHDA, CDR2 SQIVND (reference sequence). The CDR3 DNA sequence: TGTGCCAGTAGTATTTTGGTGCCACTTACCTACGAGCAGTACTTC. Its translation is CASSILVPLTYEQYF.

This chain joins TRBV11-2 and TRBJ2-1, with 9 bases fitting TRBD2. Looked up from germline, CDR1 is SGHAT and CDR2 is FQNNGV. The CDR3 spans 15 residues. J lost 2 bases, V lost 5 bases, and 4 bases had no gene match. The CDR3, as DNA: TGTGCCAGCAGCGCTTCTAGCGGGGCCTACAATGAGCAGTTCTTC. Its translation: CASSASSGAYNEQFF.

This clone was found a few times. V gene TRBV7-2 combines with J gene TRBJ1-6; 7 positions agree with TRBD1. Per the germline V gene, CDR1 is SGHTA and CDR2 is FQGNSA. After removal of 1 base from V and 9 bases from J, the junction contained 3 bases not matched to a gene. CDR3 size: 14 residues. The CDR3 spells CASSLGDSSSPLHF. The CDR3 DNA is TGTGCCAGCAGCTTAGGGGACAGTAGTTCACCCCTCCACTTT.

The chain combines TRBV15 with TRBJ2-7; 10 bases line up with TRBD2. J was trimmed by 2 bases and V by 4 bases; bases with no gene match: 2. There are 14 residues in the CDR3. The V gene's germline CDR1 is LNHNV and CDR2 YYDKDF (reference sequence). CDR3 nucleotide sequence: TGTGCCACCAGCACAAGCGGGGGGGCCTACGAGCAGTACTTC. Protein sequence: CATSTSGGAYEQYF.

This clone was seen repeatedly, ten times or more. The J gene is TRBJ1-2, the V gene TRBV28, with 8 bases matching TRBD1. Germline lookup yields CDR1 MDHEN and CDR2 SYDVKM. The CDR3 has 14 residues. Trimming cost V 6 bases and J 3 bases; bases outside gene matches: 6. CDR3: CASRSGTGDYGYTF. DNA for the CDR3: TGTGCCAGCAGATCAGGGACAGGTGACTATGGCTACACCTTC.